The sequence of this TCR beta chain was determined in a study of cytomegalovirus exposure and HLA in healthy donors. Some clones are missing from TCRdb's copy, which holds only in-frame ones; the method was immunoSEQ multiplex PCR. Here the sample spans 90,000 to 150,000 clones, around 85% being singletons. Specimen: PBMCs. The receptor comes from a man in his late teens or twenties in good health and CMV-seropositive.

CDR3 region: CASTGAGAYGYTF. DNA of the CDR3: TGTGCCAGCACCGGCGCAGGGGCATATGGCTACACCTTC. The V call is TRBV4-2, the J call TRBJ1-2; tentatively, D is TRBD1 (6 bases). In germline, CDR1 is LGHNA, CDR2 YNFKEQ. The V and J ends lost 7 bases and 5 bases respectively, with 14 bases between them. CDR3 size: 13 residues.